A single sample gave rise to the 5 T cell receptor beta chains below, sequenced in a study of OX40 agonist ivuxolimab in advanced cancers. The data were produced by immunoSEQ multiplex PCR, yet TCRdb's version contains in-frame clones alone and is incomplete. In the table there are about 7,000 clones, 65% to 80% of which are singletons. The specimen comprised CD4+ or CD8+ T cells sorted from blood, sampled in a trial of the OX40 agonist ivuxolimab. These TCRs come from an adult with an advanced solid tumor such as melanoma, head and neck, liver or kidney cancer.

This sequence joins TRBV7-9 and TRBJ1-6; D gene ambiguous. V gave up 0 bases and J gave up 5 bases, with 11 bases separating them. The germline V gene encodes CDR1 SEHNR and CDR2 FQNEAQ (reference sequence). The CDR3 has 16 amino acids. DNA of the CDR3: TGTGCCAGCAGCTTAGCCAGACCCGGGAATAATTCACCCCTCCACTTT. Amino acids: CASSLARPGNNSPLHF.

This clone was observed a handful of times. This chain links TRBV29-1 with TRBJ2-1; 10 nucleotides agree with TRBD2. CDR3 size: 17 residues. Germline V lookup: CDR1 SQVTM, CDR2 ANQGSEA. The ends lost 0 bases at V and 8 bases at J; junction bases unmatched: 13. CDR3 residues: CSVEDPLAGAVIYEQFF. CDR3 sequence (DNA): TGCAGCGTTGAAGATCCCCTAGCGGGAGCGGTTATCTATGAGCAGTTCTTC.

The chain joins TRBV6-4 to TRBJ2-1; D is unresolved. The CDR3 is 15 residues long. Germline V CDR1 and CDR2: MRHNA, SNTAGT. With 2 bases removed from V and 4 bases from J, the gap between germline ends came to 12 bases. This chain's CDR3 is CASSDEDGPYNEQFF. The CDR3 nucleotides are TGTGCCAGCAGTGACGAGGACGGGCCTTACAATGAGCAGTTCTTC.

V gene TRBV5-1 combines with J gene TRBJ2-2, with TRBD2 matching 13 bases. V lost 3 bases to trimming and J lost 5 bases; unmatched junction nucleotides: 1. CDR1 is SGHRS, CDR2 YFSETQ, per germline. The CDR3 loop spans 15 amino acids. In nucleotides, the CDR3 is TGCGCCAGCAGCTGGACTAGCGGGAGTACCGGGGAGCTGTTTTTT. It encodes CASSWTSGSTGELFF.

This clone was seen a handful of times. V and J are TRBV5-1 and TRBJ2-1; 8 bases line up with TRBD2. Trimming took 4 bases from V and 4 from J; bases not matched to a gene: 10. CDR1 is SGHRS, CDR2 YFSETQ, per germline. The CDR3 loop spans 16 amino acids. CDR3 in amino acids: CASSLSPSGPYNEQFF. CDR3 coding DNA: TGCGCCAGCAGCCTAAGTCCTAGCGGGCCTTACAATGAGCAGTTCTTC.